This T cell receptor beta chain was captured by sequencing in a study of blood T cell repertoires in COVID-19. Study background: The United States, Italy and Spain provided the acute and convalescent COVID-19 samples. Nucleic acid was either cDNA or gDNA, and it came from T cells, B-cell-depleted T cells, or PBMCs.

V was shortened by 3 bases and J by 8 bases, with 17 bases between the two germline ends. This CDR3 spans 14 amino acids. The germline V gene has CDR1 DFQATT and CDR2 SNEGSKA (reference sequence). Per the original methods: Cell counts per sample came from amplifying reference gene primers. The method was immunoSEQ multiplex PCR; TCRdb's version includes in-frame clones alone and lacks a portion of them. V and J calls and clone size are as listed in that table; D and trimming were resolved from the DNA. The sample contains fewer than 200,000 clones, 80% to 90% of which appear only once. V is TRBV20-1 and J is TRBJ1-3, with D unclear. The sequence derives from a man aged 40-50 years with active or convalescent COVID-19. Input material: peripheral blood. The CDR3 here is CSASAITSGDTIYF. For the CDR3, the DNA is TGCAGTGCTAGTGCCATTACTAGCGGAGACACCATATATTTT.